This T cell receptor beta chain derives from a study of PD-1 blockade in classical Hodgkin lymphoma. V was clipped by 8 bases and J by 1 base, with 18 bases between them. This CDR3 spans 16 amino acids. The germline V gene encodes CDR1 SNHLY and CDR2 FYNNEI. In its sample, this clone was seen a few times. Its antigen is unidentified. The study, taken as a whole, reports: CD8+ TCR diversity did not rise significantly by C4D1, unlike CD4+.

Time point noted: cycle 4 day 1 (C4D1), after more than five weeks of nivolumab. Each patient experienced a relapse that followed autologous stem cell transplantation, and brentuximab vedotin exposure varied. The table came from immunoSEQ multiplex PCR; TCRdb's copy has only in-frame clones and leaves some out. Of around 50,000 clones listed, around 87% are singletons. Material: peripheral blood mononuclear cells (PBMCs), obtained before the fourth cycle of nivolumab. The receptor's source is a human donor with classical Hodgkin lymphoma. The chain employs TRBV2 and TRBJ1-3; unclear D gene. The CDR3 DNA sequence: TGTGCCAGCGCTGGGAGGTTCATCGATTCTGGAAACACCATATATTTT. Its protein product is CASAGRFIDSGNTIYF.